Below, 23 T cell receptor beta chains from the same sample are listed, as sequenced in a study of spatial heterogeneity in lung cancer. TCRdb redid the calling of the 5' RACE reads with MiXCR, one entry per CDR3 protein. Of about 44,000 distinct CDR3 sequences listed, roughly 13% are singletons. As for time point: sample taken at primary tumor resection. Extraction of whole RNA from tumor, nontumor lung or frozen PBMC preceded unsorted sequencing. The source material was PBMCs, sampled at surgery. These receptors were obtained from a male donor with early-stage non-small cell lung cancer.

The CDR3 sequence: CASSPAPGGNQPQHF. The CDR3 DNA reads TGCGCCAGCAGCCCGGCCCCAGGGGGAAATCAGCCCCAGCATTTT. The V gene is TRBV5-1, the J gene TRBJ1-5, with TRBD1 matching over 7 bases. This CDR3 comprises 15 residues. Germline CDR1 and CDR2: SGHRS and YFSETQ. Trimming cost V 4 bases and J 4 bases; bases outside gene matches: 8. Together with reference TRBV5-1 and TRBJ1-5, the CDR3 gives the full variable domain: KAGVTQTPRYLIKTRGQQVTLSCSPISGHRSVSWYQQTPGQGLQFLFEYFSETQRNKGNFPGRFSGRQFSNSRSEMNVSTLELGDSALYLCASSPAPGGNQPQHFGDGTRLSIL.

J is TRBJ2-1 and V is TRBV20-1; 10 bases map to TRBD2. The V gene's germline CDR1 is DFQATT and CDR2 SNEGSKA (reference sequence). V was pared by 7 bases and J by 6 bases, with 15 bases of the junction left unmatched. The CDR3 runs 16 residues. The CDR3 here is CSVIAAGSGGPNEQFF. DNA for the CDR3: TGCAGTGTTATAGCGGCAGGTAGCGGGGGGCCCAATGAGCAGTTCTTC.

This clonotype was observed a few times. J is TRBJ2-1 and V is TRBV4-2; D is possibly TRBD1 or TRBD2 (7 bases each). CDR1 and CDR2 from the germline V gene are LGHNA and YNFKEQ. Trimming removed 5 bases from V and 0 bases from J, with 17 bases in between. This CDR3 comprises 17 residues. This CDR3 reads CASSFMERDSSYNEQFF. CDR3 nucleotide sequence: TGTGCCAGCAGCTTTATGGAGCGGGACAGCTCCTACAATGAGCAGTTCTTC.

This clonotype was seen repeatedly, ten times or more. The chain joins TRBV7-2 to TRBJ1-5, with TRBD1 identical over 10 bases. The CDR3 runs to 15 residues. Per the germline V gene, CDR1 is SGHTA and CDR2 is FQGNSA. V was pared by 6 bases and J by 2 bases, with 4 bases of the junction left unmatched. The chain's CDR3 is CASSWTGGGNQPQHF. The CDR3 bases are TGTGCCAGCAGTTGGACAGGGGGAGGCAATCAGCCCCAGCATTTT.

The table lists this clonotype with a few counts. The chain is built from TRBV7-2 and TRBJ2-7; D gene uncertain. The CDR3 is 12 residues long. Germline CDR1 and CDR2: SGHTA and FQGNSA. Deletions cut 3 bases from V and 4 bases from J, with 7 bases between. CDR3 loop: CASSFDLYEQYF. The CDR3 bases are TGTGCCAGCAGCTTCGACCTTTACGAGCAGTACTTC.

This chain connects TRBV2 to TRBJ2-7; no definite D call. CDR1 is SNHLY, CDR2 FYNNEI, per germline. The CDR3 loop spans 14 amino acids. Between the trimmed V and J ends, which lost 2 bases and 4 bases, there was a span of 12 bases. The CDR3 DNA sequence: TGTGCCAGCAGTGAAAGGAGATCCGTATACGAGCAGTACTTC. This sequence encodes CASSERRSVYEQYF. Using reference TRBV2 and TRBJ2-7 for the parts outside the CDR3, the full variable domain is EPEVTQTPSHQVTQMGQEVILRCVPISNHLYFYWYRQILGQKVEFLVSFYNNEISEKSEIFDDQFSVERPDGSNFTLKIRSTKLEDSAMYFCASSERRSVYEQYFGPGTRLTVT.

This clonotype was found a few times. This rearrangement joins TRBV27 to TRBJ1-6, with a weak D call TRBD1 (5 bases). This CDR3 comprises 14 residues. From germline, CDR1 is MNHEY and CDR2 SMNVEV (reference sequence). V was pared by 4 bases and J by 5 bases, with 9 bases between. CDR3 sequence reads: CASSSGSDNSPLHF. The CDR3 nucleotides read TGTGCCAGCAGTTCAGGGTCGGATAATTCACCCCTCCACTTT.

The V call is TRBV3-1, the J call TRBJ2-1; 7 bases fit TRBD2. The germline V gene has CDR1 LGHDT and CDR2 YNNKEL (reference sequence). The CDR3 is 11 amino acids. V trimming: 1 base; J trimming: 16 bases; junction bases outside the gene matches: 4. CDR3: CASSQAGGSFF. CDR3 sequence (DNA): TGTGCCAGCAGCCAAGCGGGAGGATCCTTCTTC.

This clonotype was counted at least ten times. The V call is TRBV9, the J call TRBJ2-1; the D is unclear. The CDR3 consists of 14 residues. The germline gives CDR1 SGDLS, CDR2 YYNGEE. V lost 0 bases to trimming and J lost 4 bases, with 8 bases between them. The CDR3 sequence is CASSVAWQYNEQFF. The CDR3 DNA reads as TGTGCCAGCAGCGTAGCTTGGCAGTACAATGAGCAGTTCTTC.

This clonotype has just a few counts. V is TRBV20-1 and J is TRBJ1-1; the D gene is possibly TRBD1 (5 bases). This CDR3 region has 13 residues. Trimming pared 5 bases from V and 3 bases from J, leaving 13 bases between. The germline gives CDR1 DFQATT, CDR2 SNEGSKA (reference sequence). CDR3 loop: CSAGDGRDTEAFF. The CDR3 region has the DNA TGCAGTGCTGGGGACGGCCGGGACACTGAAGCTTTCTTT.

This clonotype was seen just once. The rearrangement joins TRBV12-3 or TRBV12-4 to TRBJ2-3, with D maybe TRBD2 (6 bases). The V end lost 4 bases, the J end lost 0 bases, and 11 bases lay between the germline ends. This CDR3 has 15 amino acids. As DNA, the CDR3 is TGTGCCAGCAGTTGGGACTTCTCTAGCACAGATACGCAGTATTTT. This codes for CASSWDFSSTDTQYF.

The rearrangement links TRBV29-1 to TRBJ2-5; D possibly corresponds to TRBD2 (5 bases). The CDR3 consists of 10 residues. V was clipped by 6 bases and J by 5 bases, with 7 bases between them. CDR1 is SQVTM and CDR2 is ANQGSEA in the germline V gene. The chain's CDR3 is CSVAEETQYF. CDR3 DNA sequence: TGCAGCGTAGCGGAGGAGACCCAGTACTTC.

This clonotype was seen more than once but under ten times. The chain employs TRBV29-1 and TRBJ2-1; 13 bases agree with TRBD2. Germline loops: CDR1 SQVTM, CDR2 ANQGSEA. V lost 7 bases, J lost 5 bases, and 2 bases stayed unmatched. The CDR3 runs to 13 residues. For the CDR3, the DNA is TGCAGCGCGGGACTAGCGGGGAACAATGAGCAGTTCTTC. Protein: CSAGLAGNNEQFF.

CDR3 nucleotide sequence: TGTGCCAGCAGTGGGCCGGAACAGGGATATGGCTACACCTTC. The encoded protein is CASSGPEQGYGYTF. The V gene is TRBV25-1, the J gene TRBJ1-2; TRBD1 is a possible D gene (6 bases). Germline CDR1 MGHDK, CDR2 SYGVNS. The CDR3 totals 14 residues. Trimming removed 4 bases at V and 5 bases at J, with 14 bases between.

This clonotype appeared many times. CDR3 sequence (DNA): TGTGCCAGCTCATGGATAGGCAGGGAACAGCCCCAGCATTTT. This translates into CASSWIGREQPQHF. The genes are TRBV2 and TRBJ1-5, with D possibly TRBD1 on 5 matching bases. Deletions cut 8 bases from V and 7 bases from J, with 18 bases between. Germline assignment: CDR1 SNHLY and CDR2 FYNNEI. The CDR3 has 14 amino acids.

This clonotype showed up many times. This sequence joins TRBV7-2 and TRBJ1-2; D unresolved. V was pared by 3 bases and J by 4 bases, with 9 bases between. CDR1 and CDR2 (germline): SGHTA, FQGNSA. This CDR3 comprises 13 residues. CDR3 coding DNA: TGTGCCAGCAGCTTGAACGGACCCTATGGCTACACCTTC. This encodes CASSLNGPYGYTF.

V usage is TRBV4-3 and J usage is TRBJ2-6; 7 bases are shared with TRBD1. There are 17 residues in the CDR3. The germline V gene encodes CDR1 LGHNA and CDR2 YSLEER. J lost 0 bases, V lost 0 bases, and 2 bases had no gene match. The CDR3 here is CASSQDPGGSGANVLTF. As DNA, the CDR3 is TGCGCCAGCAGCCAAGATCCAGGGGGCTCTGGGGCCAACGTCCTGACTTTC.

This clonotype was picked up a small number of times. V usage is TRBV29-1 and J usage is TRBJ1-4, with 10 bases matching TRBD1. Germline CDR1 is SQVTM and CDR2 is ANQGSEA. V was pared by 6 bases and J by 3 bases, with 7 bases of the junction left unmatched. The CDR3 is 15 residues long. For the CDR3, the DNA is TGCAGCGTCGGGGGACAGGGGTGGGCTAATGAAAAACTGTTTTTT. Protein product: CSVGGQGWANEKLFF. Variable domain in full (rest from reference TRBV29-1 and TRBJ1-4): SAVISQKPSRDICQRGTSLTIQCQVDSQVTMMFWYRQQPGQSLTLIATANQGSEATYESGFVIDKFPISRPNLTFSTLTVSNMSPEDSSIYLCSVGGQGWANEKLFFGSGTQLSVL.

CDR3 sequence reads: CSAAPTRYNEQFF. The CDR3 DNA follows: TGCAGTGCCGCCCCCACTCGATACAATGAGCAGTTCTTC. The chain recombines TRBV20-1 with TRBJ2-1; D ambiguous. The CDR3 loop spans 13 amino acids. Trimming shortened V by 6 bases and J by 4 bases, and 13 bases separated the two germline ends. In germline, CDR1 is DFQATT, CDR2 SNEGSKA (reference sequence).

This clonotype occurred many times. The chain carries TRBV4-1 and TRBJ1-1; 9 bases match TRBD1. CDR3 length: 15 amino acids. V dropped 4 bases and J dropped 6; count of bases not matched to a gene: 9. Germline CDR1 is MGHRA and CDR2 is YSYEKL. CDR3 nucleotide sequence: TGCGCCAGCAGCCGGGGACAGGGCGGTTTTTCTGAAGCTTTCTTT. Residues: CASSRGQGGFSEAFF.

CDR3 coding DNA: TGTGCCAGCAGCCTACTGATGAACACTGAAGCTTTCTTT. Protein: CASSLLMNTEAFF. The chain links TRBV5-6 to TRBJ1-1, with D unclear. Between the trimmed V and J ends, which lost 4 bases and 0 bases, there was a span of 7 bases. The CDR3 covers 13 residues. The germline V gene has CDR1 SGHDT and CDR2 YYEEEE. The full variable domain, completed using reference TRBV5-6 and TRBJ1-1, is DAGVTQSPTHLIKTRGQQVTLRCSPKSGHDTVSWYQQALGQGPQFIFQYYEEEERQRGNFPDRFSGHQFPNYSSELNVNALLLGDSALYLCASSLLMNTEAFFGQGTRLTVV.

This chain links TRBV10-1 with TRBJ1-1, with TRBD1 matching over 9 bases. Trimming at V came to 2 bases and at J to 10 bases, leaving 5 bases not matched to a gene. This CDR3 has 13 residues. Per the germline V gene, CDR1 is WNHNN and CDR2 is SYGVQD (reference sequence). This CDR3 reads CASSENLDRGAFF. Written as DNA, the CDR3 is TGCGCCAGCAGTGAGAATTTGGACAGGGGAGCTTTCTTT.

This clonotype was found a few times. The chain links TRBV4-3 to TRBJ2-1, with D possibly TRBD2 on 6 matching bases. The CDR3 extends over 14 amino acids. The germline gives CDR1 LGHNA, CDR2 YSLEER. Deletions cut 4 bases from V and 9 bases from J, with 16 bases between. CDR3 in amino acids: CASSRPGELGEQFF. CDR3 DNA sequence: TGCGCCAGCAGCCGCCCGGGGGAGTTAGGTGAGCAGTTCTTC.